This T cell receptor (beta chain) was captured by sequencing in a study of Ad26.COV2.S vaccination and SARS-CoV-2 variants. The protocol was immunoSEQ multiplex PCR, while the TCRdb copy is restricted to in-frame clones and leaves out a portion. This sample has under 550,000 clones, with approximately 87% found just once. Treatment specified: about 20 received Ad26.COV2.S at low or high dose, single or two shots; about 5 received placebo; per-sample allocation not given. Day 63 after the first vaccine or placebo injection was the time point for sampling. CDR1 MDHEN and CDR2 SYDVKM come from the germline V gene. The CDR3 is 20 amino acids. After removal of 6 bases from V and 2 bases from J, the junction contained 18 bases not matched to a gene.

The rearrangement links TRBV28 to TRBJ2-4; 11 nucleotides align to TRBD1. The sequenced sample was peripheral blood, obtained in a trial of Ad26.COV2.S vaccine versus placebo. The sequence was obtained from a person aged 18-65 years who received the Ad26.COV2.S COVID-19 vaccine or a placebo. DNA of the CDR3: TGTGCCAGCAGATGGACCCCGGGACAGGGGGTGACCCACCCCAAAAACATTCAGTACTTC. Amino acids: CASRWTPGQGVTHPKNIQYF.